The 23 T cell receptor beta chains below all came from one sample that was sequenced in a study of shared clonotypes between healthy human individuals. As defined, naive CD8 cells were CD45RO-negative and positively selected for CCR7, with terminally differentiated effector memory CD45RA+ cells excluded. TCRdb's copy holds only in-frame clones and misses some; the assay was immunoSEQ multiplex PCR. The sample includes about 2 million clones, 85% to 95% of them seen just once. The specimen sequenced was naive CD8+ T cells sorted from blood. All receptors come from a man younger than 30 in good health.

Concerning this clone itself: Within the sample, other DNA sequences also encode this same CDR3. The chain combines TRBV6-5 with TRBJ1-2; TRBD1 might be the D (6 bases). Trimming cost V 2 bases and J 6 bases, with 10 bases left between them. The V gene's germline CDR1 is MNHEY and CDR2 SVGAGI. The CDR3 contains 13 residues. CDR3 loop: CASSYGAGDGYTF. CDR3 coding DNA: TGTGCCAGCAGTTACGGAGCAGGGGATGGCTACACCTTC.

With regard to this clone: Other DNA variants within this sample encode the same CDR3. The chain joins TRBV11-2 to TRBJ2-7; possibly TRBD1 or TRBD2 for D (5 bases each). Per germline, CDR1 SGHAT and CDR2 FQNNGV. Trimming removed 4 bases at V and 1 base at J, with 17 bases between. This CDR3 spans 16 amino acids. CDR3 nucleotide sequence: TGTGCCAGCAGCTCCGATTCCGGGACGGGGTCCTACGAGCAGTACTTC. This encodes CASSSDSGTGSYEQYF.

This clone was detected only once. V usage is TRBV27 and J usage is TRBJ2-7; the D gene is possibly TRBD1 (6 bases). In germline, CDR1 is MNHEY, CDR2 SMNVEV (reference sequence). This CDR3 is 17 amino acids long. The V end was cut by 5 bases, the J end by 3 bases, with 23 bases between. Here the CDR3 reads CASSQGPGAGTVYEQYF. CDR3 in DNA: TGTGCCAGCAGTCAGGGGCCTGGGGCAGGTACCGTCTACGAGCAGTACTTC.

V is TRBV5-4 and J is TRBJ2-2, with D possibly being TRBD2 (5 bases). CDR1 and CDR2 from the germline V gene are SGHNT and YYREEE (reference sequence). The CDR3 length is 13 residues. V lost 2 bases and J 6 bases, leaving 8 bases between the germline ends. The DNA for the CDR3 is TGTGCCAGCAGCTTCGGGGTTCCCGGGGAGCTGTTTTTT. It encodes CASSFGVPGELFF.

The chain carries TRBV2 and TRBJ2-7; no reliable D call. V was trimmed by 0 bases and J by 5 bases, leaving 11 bases between them. This CDR3 has 14 amino acids. Germline assignment: CDR1 SNHLY and CDR2 FYNNEI. The CDR3 DNA follows: TGTGCCAGCAGTGAAGCCGAGGCAGTAGACGAGCAGTACTTC. The encoded protein is CASSEAEAVDEQYF. Looking up the rest from reference TRBV2 and TRBJ2-7 gives the full variable domain: EPEVTQTPSHQVTQMGQEVILRCVPISNHLYFYWYRQILGQKVEFLVSFYNNEISEKSEIFDDQFSVERPDGSNFTLKIRSTKLEDSAMYFCASSEAEAVDEQYFGPGTRLTVT.

V gene TRBV2 combines with J gene TRBJ2-7, with D maybe TRBD1 (5 bases). Germline values: CDR1 SNHLY, CDR2 FYNNEI. V lost 6 bases, J lost 2 bases, and 14 bases lay in between. The CDR3 spans 14 residues. In DNA, the CDR3 is TGTGCCAGCAGCCAAGACCAGGGCGCCTACGAGCAGTACTTC. Its translation is CASSQDQGAYEQYF.

This clone was observed a single time. The same CDR3 can be traced to other DNA sequences in this sample. The V and J genes are TRBV7-9 and TRBJ2-1; TRBD2 agrees at 14 bases. The CDR3 length is 17 residues. Germline lookup yields CDR1 SEHNR and CDR2 FQNEAQ (reference sequence). Trimming at V came to 3 bases and at J to 0 bases, leaving 1 base not matched to a gene. As DNA, the CDR3 is TGTGCCAGCAGCTTGGGGACTAGCGGGAGCTCCTACAATGAGCAGTTCTTC. It encodes CASSLGTSGSSYNEQFF.

J is TRBJ1-6 and V is TRBV10-2; D is possibly TRBD1 (6 bases). V was cut by 1 base and J by 0 bases, with 19 bases left in between. CDR3 length equals 20 residues. Per the germline V gene, CDR1 is WSHSY and CDR2 is SAAADI. CDR3 amino acids: CASSELTGWGTSSYNSPLHF. The CDR3 coding sequence is TGCGCCAGCAGTGAGTTGACAGGCTGGGGGACGAGCTCCTATAATTCACCCCTCCACTTT.

The chain couples TRBV6-5 to TRBJ1-1; 8 bases agree with TRBD1. J lost 11 bases, V lost 0 bases, and 8 bases had no gene match. The CDR3 runs to 14 residues. Germline V gene lookup returns CDR1 MNHEY and CDR2 SVGAGI. CDR3 bases: TGTGCCAGCAGTTACTCGGGGCCAGGGGGCGATGCTTTCTTT. It is translated as CASSYSGPGGDAFF.

As for this clone: At the DNA level, this CDR3 is encoded by other sequences in the same sample as well. The chain recombines TRBV11-2 with TRBJ2-5; 9 bases agree with TRBD2. CDR3 size: 14 residues. V trimming: 3 bases; J trimming: 2 bases; junction bases outside the gene matches: 1. CDR1 and CDR2 (germline): SGHAT, FQNNGV. The CDR3 is CASSLLAGQETQYF. CDR3 sequence (DNA): TGTGCCAGCAGCTTGCTAGCGGGACAAGAGACCCAGTACTTC. Based on the CDR3 plus reference TRBV11-2 and TRBJ2-5, the full variable domain is EAGVAQSPRYKIIEKRQSVAFWCNPISGHATLYWYQQILGQGPKLLIQFQNNGVVDDSQLPKDRFSAERLKGVDSTLKIQPAKLEDSAVYLCASSLLAGQETQYFGPGTRLLVL.

The chain combines TRBV7-8 with TRBJ2-7; TRBD2 matches 9 bases. The V gene's germline CDR1 is SGHVS and CDR2 FQNEAQ. Trimming at V came to 5 bases and at J to 2 bases, leaving 10 bases not matched to a gene. This CDR3 contains 16 residues. CDR3 nucleotide sequence: TGTGCCAGCAGCCCCCGTCGGGCTAGCGGGACCTACGAGCAGTACTTC. This codes for CASSPRRASGTYEQYF.

The chain has TRBV10-2 and TRBJ2-3; D ambiguous. Trimming removed 6 bases from V and 6 bases from J, with 7 bases in between. This CDR3 comprises 11 residues. From germline, CDR1 is WSHSY and CDR2 SAAADI. As DNA, the CDR3 is TGCGCCAGCAGAGAGGTGGATACGCAGTATTTT. It specifies CASREVDTQYF.

The chain uses TRBV5-6 and TRBJ1-3; the D is unclear. V lost 2 bases and J 0 bases, leaving 9 bases between the germline ends. There are 15 residues in the CDR3. The germline CDR1 and CDR2 sequences are SGHDT and YYEEEE. The CDR3 reads CASSLDFFSGNTIYF. In DNA, the CDR3 is TGTGCCAGCAGCTTAGACTTCTTCTCTGGAAACACCATATATTTT.

A word on this clone: The identical CDR3 is also encoded by other nucleotide sequences in the sample. The chain has TRBV7-8 and TRBJ2-7; a possible D gene is TRBD2 (7 bases). The CDR3 runs to 14 residues. V was clipped by 2 bases and J by 1 base, with 9 bases between them. CDR1 is SGHVS, CDR2 FQNEAQ, per germline. CDR3 coding DNA: TGTGCCAGCAGCTTAAGGGGGGGGTCCTACGAGCAGTACTTC. It is translated as CASSLRGGSYEQYF.

A remark on this clone: The sample holds other DNA sequences that translate to the same CDR3. J is TRBJ2-7 and V is TRBV18, with D maybe TRBD1 (5 bases). The CDR3 length is 13 residues. Trimming removed 0 bases at V and 3 bases at J, with 6 bases between. Germline V lookup: CDR1 KGHSH, CDR2 LQKENI. CDR3 sequence (DNA): TGTGCCAGCTCACCACCCAGGGACTACGAGCAGTACTTC. This translates into CASSPPRDYEQYF.

The rearrangement joins TRBV27 to TRBJ2-7; TRBD1 might be the D (6 bases). CDR3 length equals 15 residues. The germline V gene has CDR1 MNHEY and CDR2 SMNVEV (reference sequence). Trimming cost V 2 bases and J 0 bases, with 11 bases left between them. CDR3 bases: TGTGCCAGCAGTTTAAAGGGACACCCCTCCTACGAGCAGTACTTC. It specifies CASSLKGHPSYEQYF.

The chain couples TRBV9 to TRBJ2-5; 7 bases fit TRBD2. This CDR3 is built from 18 residues. Germline loops: CDR1 SGDLS, CDR2 YYNGEE. V trimming: 0 bases; J trimming: 5 bases; junction bases outside the gene matches: 16. The CDR3 here is CASSVEAGPAGPGETQYF. CDR3 sequence (DNA): TGTGCCAGCAGCGTAGAAGCGGGGCCAGCGGGGCCTGGGGAGACCCAGTACTTC.

This clone was observed once. The chain combines TRBV2 with TRBJ2-7; D call uncertain. The germline CDR1 and CDR2 sequences are SNHLY and FYNNEI. The CDR3 is 15 residues long. Trimming shortened V by 3 bases and J by 0 bases, and 12 bases separated the two germline ends. The CDR3 region is CASSDPLLSSYEQYF. CDR3 nucleotide sequence: TGTGCCAGCAGTGACCCACTGCTGAGCTCCTACGAGCAGTACTTC.

The CDR3 reads CASGWTVNTEAFF. CDR3 nucleotides: TGTGCCAGCGGGTGGACAGTAAACACTGAAGCTTTCTTT. The chain is built from TRBV6-5 and TRBJ1-1; D possibly corresponds to TRBD1 (6 bases). Trimming took off 8 bases at V and 2 bases at J, with 12 bases between the two ends. The V gene's germline CDR1 is MNHEY and CDR2 SVGAGI. This CDR3 has 13 amino acids.

The V gene is TRBV6-6, the J gene TRBJ2-5, with 8 bases fitting TRBD1. J was trimmed by 5 bases and V by 8 bases; bases with no gene match: 10. The CDR3 runs 14 residues. CDR1 is MNHNY, CDR2 SVGAGI, per germline (reference sequence). Here the CDR3 reads CASHGRGPRETQYF. The CDR3 DNA follows: TGTGCCAGCCACGGCAGGGGGCCGAGGGAGACCCAGTACTTC.

This chain connects TRBV10-3 to TRBJ1-1, with 7 bases aligning to TRBD1. Germline assignment: CDR1 ENHRY and CDR2 SYGVKD. CDR3 length equals 18 residues. Unmatched junction bases numbered 21, after V lost 8 bases and J lost 3 bases. The DNA for the CDR3 is TGTGCCATCGGGACAGAACCTTTCAAGGAACAGTTGGACACTGAAGCTTTCTTT. Translated, it gives CAIGTEPFKEQLDTEAFF.

The V call is TRBV7-9, the J call TRBJ1-5; 8 bases agree with TRBD1. Germline values: CDR1 SEHNR, CDR2 FQNEAQ (reference sequence). The CDR3 has 17 residues. V lost 3 bases, J lost 4 bases, and 11 bases stayed unmatched. The CDR3 loop reads CASSFGPGTGKNQPQHF. DNA for the CDR3: TGTGCCAGCAGCTTCGGCCCAGGGACAGGAAAAAATCAGCCCCAGCATTTT.

The genes are TRBV2 and TRBJ2-3; 10 nucleotides agree with TRBD1. CDR1 and CDR2 (germline): SNHLY, FYNNEI. This CDR3 has 15 amino acids. V gave up 9 bases and J gave up 2 bases; unmatched junction bases: 8. CDR3 residues: CASMGTGDNTDTQYF. The CDR3 DNA reads TGTGCCAGTATGGGGACAGGGGACAACACAGATACGCAGTATTTT.